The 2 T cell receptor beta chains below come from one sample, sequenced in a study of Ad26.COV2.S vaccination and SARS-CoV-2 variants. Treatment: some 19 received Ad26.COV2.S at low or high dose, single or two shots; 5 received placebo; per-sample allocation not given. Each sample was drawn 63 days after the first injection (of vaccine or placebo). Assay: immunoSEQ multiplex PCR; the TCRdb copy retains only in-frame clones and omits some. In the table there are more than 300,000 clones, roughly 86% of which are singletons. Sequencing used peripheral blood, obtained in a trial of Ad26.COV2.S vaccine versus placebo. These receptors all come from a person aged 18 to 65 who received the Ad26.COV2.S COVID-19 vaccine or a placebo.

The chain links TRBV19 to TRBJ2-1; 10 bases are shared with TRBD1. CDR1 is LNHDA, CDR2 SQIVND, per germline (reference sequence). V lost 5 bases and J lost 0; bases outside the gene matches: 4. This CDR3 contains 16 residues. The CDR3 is CASSPRDRGSYNEQFF. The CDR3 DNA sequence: TGTGCCAGTAGTCCGCGGGACAGGGGCTCCTACAATGAGCAGTTCTTC. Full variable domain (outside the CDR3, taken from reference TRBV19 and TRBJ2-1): DGGITQSPKYLFRKEGQNVTLSCEQNLNHDAMYWYRQDPGQGLRLIYYSQIVNDFQKGDIAEGYSVSREKKESFPLTVTSAQKNPTAFYLCASSPRDRGSYNEQFFGPGTRLTVL.

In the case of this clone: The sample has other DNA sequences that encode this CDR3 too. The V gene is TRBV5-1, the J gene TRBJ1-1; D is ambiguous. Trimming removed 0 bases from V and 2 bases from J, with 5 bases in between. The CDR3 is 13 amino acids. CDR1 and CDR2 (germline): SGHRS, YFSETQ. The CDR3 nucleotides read TGCGCCAGCAGCTTGGCAGTTAACACTGAAGCTTTCTTT. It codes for CASSLAVNTEAFF.